This T cell receptor beta chain was obtained from a study of beta chain features in type 1 diabetes. Study-wide points: For Type 1 diabetes patients, all four CD4+ subsets carried TCRB CDR3s that were moderately but significantly shorter.

The whole isolated RNA underwent reverse transcription, so sequencing captured expressed TCRB transcripts. This table comes from immunoSEQ multiplex PCR, and its TCRdb copy is limited to in-frame clones, with some not included. The sample yields some 370,000 clones, 9.5% to 10% seen once. About this clone itself: Its antigen is currently unknown.

Looked up from germline, CDR1 is SGHRS and CDR2 is YFSETQ. The CDR3 is 13 residues long. The V end lost 4 bases, the J end lost 3 bases, and 11 bases lay between the germline ends. The sample comprised central memory CD4+ T cells from blood. The chain carries TRBV5-1 and TRBJ2-7; D uncertain. The TCR comes from a man under 40 with type 1 diabetes. This CDR3 is CASSLQTRYEQYF. Written as DNA, the CDR3 is TGCGCCAGCAGCCTCCAGACCCGCTACGAGCAGTACTTC.